The text below deals with one T cell receptor beta chain. Data came from immunoSEQ multiplex PCR; TCRdb stores just in-frame clones and leaves some out. The sample includes approximately 170,000 clones, approximately 90% of them seen just once. These data belong to a study of blood T cell repertoires in COVID-19. Turning to the study itself: Both acute and convalescent COVID-19 samples were obtained from the United States, Italy and Spain.

The sequenced material came from peripheral blood. The TCR originated in a man under 40 with acute or convalescent COVID-19.

CDR3 bases: TGTGCCAGCAGCCTCGGGACTAGCACAGATACGCAGTATTTT. Protein: CASSLGTSTDTQYF. The chain recombines TRBV6-6 with TRBJ2-3, with D perhaps matching TRBD2 (6 bases). The CDR3 is made up of 14 amino acids. Germline V gene sequence: CDR1 MNHNY, CDR2 SVGAGI (reference sequence). Trimming removed 6 bases from V and 0 bases from J, with 10 bases in between.